The 3 T cell receptor beta chains below come from one sample, sequenced in a study of T cells in Graves' hyperthyroidism and ophthalmopathy. TCR beta CDR3 region amplification was performed from RNA transcripts. The TCR CDR3 was amplified in a first-round RT-PCR using the HTBI primer set. MiXCR was run by TCRdb on the multiplex PCR reads, yielding one entry per CDR3 protein. The data contain around 390,000 distinct CDR3 sequences, approximately 15% of them singletons. Material: blood. All receptors come from a woman between 25 and 40 years old with Graves' ophthalmopathy.

In this sample, this clonotype turned up many times. The chain couples TRBV20-1 to TRBJ2-7; D remains unclear. Trimming cost V 3 bases and J 2 bases, with 11 bases left between them. CDR3 length equals 13 residues. CDR1 DFQATT and CDR2 SNEGSKA come from the germline V gene (reference sequence). This CDR3 reads CSASGQRAYEQYF. The CDR3 DNA sequence: TGCAGTGCTAGCGGGCAGCGAGCCTACGAGCAGTACTTC.

This clonotype turned up a few times. J is TRBJ2-2 and V is TRBV6-4; TRBD2 might be the D (5 bases). V lost 6 bases to trimming and J lost 4 bases, with 18 bases between them. The CDR3 covers 16 residues. From germline, CDR1 is MRHNA and CDR2 SNTAGT. CDR3 sequence reads: CASSLKVGGGTGELFF. The CDR3, as DNA: TGTGCCAGCAGCCTAAAAGTTGGAGGAGGCACCGGGGAGCTGTTTTTT.

This clonotype was recorded many times. Germline and junction disagree at one end, which may indicate a read error. The chain combines TRBV7-7 with TRBJ2-2; 13 nucleotides align to TRBD2. Germline CDR1 and CDR2: SSHAT and FNYEAQ (reference sequence). The CDR3 runs 17 residues. The chain's CDR3 is CASSGGTSGENTGELFF. CDR3 in DNA: TGTGCTAGCAGCGGGGGGACTAGCGGGGAGAACACCGGGGAGCTGTTTTTT.